This TCR beta chain was captured in a study of cytomegalovirus exposure and HLA in healthy donors. Vbeta (60) and Jbeta (13) primers were used in the PCR. Profiled with immunoSEQ multiplex PCR; TCRdb holds only in-frame clones, not every one. The profile shows 85,000 to 95,000 clones, approximately 69% of them singletons. Study-wide results and limits: Common viral pathogens (according to a later analysis) appeared linked to several of the most significant clusters. Some V segments (TRBV6-2 and TRBV6-3 among them) were excluded as indistinguishable.

Germline CDR1 is SGHTA and CDR2 is FQGNSA. V lost 1 base and J 3 bases, leaving 10 bases between the germline ends. The CDR3 contains 14 residues. Turning to this clone: Its antigen is undetermined.

The genes are TRBV7-2 and TRBJ2-7; D ambiguous. This TCR derives from a man aged 25-45 years in good health and CMV-seropositive. The source material was PBMCs. CDR3 loop: CASSLVPLNYEQYF. Here the CDR3 DNA reads TGTGCCAGCAGCTTAGTTCCCCTAAACTACGAGCAGTACTTC.